This T cell receptor beta chain was recovered during a study of CD8+ T cells in alopecia areata. Separation by sorting yielded CD4+ and CD8+ T cells from PBMCs. After isolation, RNA underwent reverse transcription to generate cDNA as the sequencing template. Assay: immunoSEQ multiplex PCR; the TCRdb copy retains only in-frame clones and omits some. In the table there are some 180,000 clones, just over 55% of which are singletons. The CDR3 is made up of 13 amino acids. V lost 8 bases and J lost 5, with 15 bases in between. The germline V gene has CDR1 KGHSH and CDR2 LQKENI. The receptor comes from a human donor in good health. Sample: CD8+ T cells sorted from blood. V and J are TRBV18 and TRBJ1-2; TRBD1 is a possible D gene (5 bases). The CDR3 is CASLEGPGYGYTF. The CDR3 nucleotides are TGTGCCAGCCTCGAGGGGCCGGGATATGGCTACACCTTC.